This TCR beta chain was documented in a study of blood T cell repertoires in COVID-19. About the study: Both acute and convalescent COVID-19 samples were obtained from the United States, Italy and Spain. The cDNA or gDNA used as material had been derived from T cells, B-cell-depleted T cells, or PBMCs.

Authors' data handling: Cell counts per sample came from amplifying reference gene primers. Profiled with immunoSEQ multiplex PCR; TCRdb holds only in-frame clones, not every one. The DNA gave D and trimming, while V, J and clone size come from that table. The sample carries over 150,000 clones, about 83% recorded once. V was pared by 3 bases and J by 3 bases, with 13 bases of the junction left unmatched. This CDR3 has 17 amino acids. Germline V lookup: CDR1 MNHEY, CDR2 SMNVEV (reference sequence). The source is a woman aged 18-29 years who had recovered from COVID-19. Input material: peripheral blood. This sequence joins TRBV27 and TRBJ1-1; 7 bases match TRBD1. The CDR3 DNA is TGTGCCAGCAGTTTTATAGTATCAGGGGGTGGGTACACTGAAGCTTTCTTT. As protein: CASSFIVSGGGYTEAFF.